This is a list of T cell receptor beta chains from one sample in a study of a mutant IDH1 vaccine in newly diagnosed glioma. Clones were read by immunoSEQ multiplex PCR, and TCRdb kept only the in-frame ones, dropping some. Of tens of thousands of clones listed, around 85% are singletons. No antigens are known for them. The sample here was PBMCs, taken from a glioma patient whose treatment included an IDH1 peptide vaccine. Source of these receptors: a man younger than 45 with glioma. Each CDR3 is given with its conserved first and last residue. Fields, in order: D gene, V gene, J gene, CDR3 DNA, CDR3 protein. A D gene is named only where the DNA matches it firmly.

d_call: TRBD1; v_call: TRBV6-4; j_call: TRBJ1-1; cdr3_nt: TGTGCCAGCAGCGTACCGGGGACAGTGAACACTGAAGCTTTCTTT; cdr3_aa: CASSVPGTVNTEAFF
d_call: .; v_call: TRBV4-3; j_call: TRBJ1-2; cdr3_nt: TGCGCCAGCAGCCAAGAAGGCAGGGACTATGGCTACACCTTC; cdr3_aa: CASSQEGRDYGYTF
d_call: .; v_call: TRBV29-1; j_call: TRBJ2-5; cdr3_nt: TGCAGCGTAGCGAGGGGGACTGGTGGGGAGACCCAGTACTTC; cdr3_aa: CSVARGTGGETQYF
d_call: .; v_call: TRBV6-5; j_call: TRBJ2-3; cdr3_nt: TGTGCCAGCAGTTCTTTCGGGGAGTCCACAGATACGCAGTATTTT; cdr3_aa: CASSSFGESTDTQYF
d_call: .; v_call: TRBV19; j_call: TRBJ1-2; cdr3_nt: TGTGCCAGTAGTGGGGAGACCGACAGCTATGGCTACACCTTC; cdr3_aa: CASSGETDSYGYTF
d_call: .; v_call: TRBV4-1; j_call: TRBJ1-3; cdr3_nt: TGCGCCAGCACTTGGCTGCTCAATTCTGGAAACACCATATATTTT; cdr3_aa: CASTWLLNSGNTIYF
d_call: .; v_call: TRBV4-3; j_call: TRBJ1-4; cdr3_nt: TGCGCCAGCAAATCAGGCGGTGCGAATGAAAAACTGTTTTTT; cdr3_aa: CASKSGGANEKLFF
d_call: .; v_call: TRBV7-6; j_call: TRBJ1-4; cdr3_nt: TGTGCCAGCAGCTGGCCTAAAGGCGGGGGAGATGAAAAACTGTTTTTT; cdr3_aa: CASSWPKGGGDEKLFF
d_call: .; v_call: TRBV7-2; j_call: TRBJ2-6; cdr3_nt: TGTGCCAGCAGCTCGGACACGAGTTTTAACTCTGGGGCCAACGTCCTGACTTTC; cdr3_aa: CASSSDTSFNSGANVLTF
d_call: TRBD1; v_call: TRBV29-1; j_call: TRBJ1-5; cdr3_nt: TGCAGCGTCGTTGACAGGGCCGGTCAGCCCCAGCATTTT; cdr3_aa: CSVVDRAGQPQHF
d_call: .; v_call: TRBV4-3; j_call: TRBJ2-6; cdr3_nt: TGCGCCAGCAGCCAAGTCATGGGAACTGGGGCCAACGTCCTGACTTTC; cdr3_aa: CASSQVMGTGANVLTF
d_call: .; v_call: TRBV5-1; j_call: TRBJ2-5; cdr3_nt: TGCGCCAGCAGCTTGGGGCAGGGAGAATCGACCCAGTACTTC; cdr3_aa: CASSLGQGESTQYF
d_call: TRBD1; v_call: TRBV5-6; j_call: TRBJ2-1; cdr3_nt: TGTGCCAGCAGCACCTACGGACAGGGGCAACAGTTCTTC; cdr3_aa: CASSTYGQGQQFF
d_call: .; v_call: TRBV2; j_call: TRBJ1-5; cdr3_nt: TGTGCCAGCAGTGATTTTGGCAGGGGATTAAGCAATCAGCCCCAGCATTTT; cdr3_aa: CASSDFGRGLSNQPQHF